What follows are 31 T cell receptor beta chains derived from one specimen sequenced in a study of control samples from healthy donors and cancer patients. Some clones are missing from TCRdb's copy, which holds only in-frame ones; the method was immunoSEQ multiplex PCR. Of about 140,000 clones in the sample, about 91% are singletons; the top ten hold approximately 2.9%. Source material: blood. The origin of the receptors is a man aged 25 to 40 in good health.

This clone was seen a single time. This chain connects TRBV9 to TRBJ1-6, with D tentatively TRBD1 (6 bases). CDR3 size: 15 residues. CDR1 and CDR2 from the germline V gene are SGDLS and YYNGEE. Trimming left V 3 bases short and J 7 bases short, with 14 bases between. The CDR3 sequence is CASSGGHSENSPLHF. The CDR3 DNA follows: TGTGCCAGCAGCGGGGGACATTCTGAAAATTCACCCCTCCACTTT.

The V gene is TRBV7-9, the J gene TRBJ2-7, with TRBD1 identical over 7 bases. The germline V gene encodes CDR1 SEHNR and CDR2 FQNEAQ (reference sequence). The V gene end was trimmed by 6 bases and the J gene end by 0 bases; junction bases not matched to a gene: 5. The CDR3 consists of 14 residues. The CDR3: CASSSRDSSYEQYF. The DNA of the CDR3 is TGTGCCAGCAGTTCCCGGGACAGCTCCTACGAGCAGTACTTC.

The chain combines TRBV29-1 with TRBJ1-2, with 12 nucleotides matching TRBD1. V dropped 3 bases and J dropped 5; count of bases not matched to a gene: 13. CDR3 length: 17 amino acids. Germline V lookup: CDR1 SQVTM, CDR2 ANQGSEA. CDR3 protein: CSVDPPGQGASGYGYTF. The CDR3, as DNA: TGCAGCGTTGACCCGCCGGGACAGGGGGCCAGTGGATATGGCTACACCTTC. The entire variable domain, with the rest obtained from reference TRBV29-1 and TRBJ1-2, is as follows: SAVISQKPSRDICQRGTSLTIQCQVDSQVTMMFWYRQQPGQSLTLIATANQGSEATYESGFVIDKFPISRPNLTFSTLTVSNMSPEDSSIYLCSVDPPGQGASGYGYTFGSGTRLTVV.

CDR3 DNA: TGTGCCAGCAGCCCCAGGGGGTTCAACTCTGGAAACACCATATATTTT. This gives the protein CASSPRGFNSGNTIYF. The rearrangement links TRBV9 to TRBJ1-3; 7 nucleotides match TRBD1. The CDR3 contains 16 residues. Germline CDR1 reads SGDLS; CDR2 reads YYNGEE. J gave up 0 bases and V 4 bases, and 7 bases lay outside the gene matches.

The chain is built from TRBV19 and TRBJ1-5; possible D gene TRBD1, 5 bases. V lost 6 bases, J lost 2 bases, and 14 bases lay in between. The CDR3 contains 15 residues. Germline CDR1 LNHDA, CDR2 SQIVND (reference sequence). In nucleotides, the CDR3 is TGTGCCAGTAGAAGGCAGGGTGTTGGCAATCAGCCCCAGCATTTT. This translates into CASRRQGVGNQPQHF.

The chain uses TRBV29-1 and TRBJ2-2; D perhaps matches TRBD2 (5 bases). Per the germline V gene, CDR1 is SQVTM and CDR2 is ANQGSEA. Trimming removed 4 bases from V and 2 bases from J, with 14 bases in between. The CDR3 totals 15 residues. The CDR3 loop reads CSVVVGLQNTGELFF. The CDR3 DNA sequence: TGCAGCGTTGTAGTCGGACTCCAAAACACCGGGGAGCTGTTTTTT.

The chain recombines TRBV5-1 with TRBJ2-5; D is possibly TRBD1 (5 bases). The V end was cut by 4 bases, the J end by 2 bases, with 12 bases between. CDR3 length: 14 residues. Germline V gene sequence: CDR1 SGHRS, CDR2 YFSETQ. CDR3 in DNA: TGCGCCAGCAGCCCGCTACGGACACAAGAGACCCAGTACTTC. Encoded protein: CASSPLRTQETQYF.

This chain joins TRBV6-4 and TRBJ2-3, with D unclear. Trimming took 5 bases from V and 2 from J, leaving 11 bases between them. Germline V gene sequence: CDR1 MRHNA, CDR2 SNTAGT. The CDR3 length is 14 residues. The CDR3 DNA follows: TGTGCCAGCAGTTACTTTTGGACCACAGATACGCAGTATTTT. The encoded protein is CASSYFWTTDTQYF.

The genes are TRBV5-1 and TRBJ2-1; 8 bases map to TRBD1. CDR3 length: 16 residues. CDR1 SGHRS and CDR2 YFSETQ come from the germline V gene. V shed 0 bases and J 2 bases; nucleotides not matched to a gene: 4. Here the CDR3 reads CASSLAIQGAYNEQFF. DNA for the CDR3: TGCGCCAGCAGCTTGGCTATACAGGGGGCCTACAATGAGCAGTTCTTC.

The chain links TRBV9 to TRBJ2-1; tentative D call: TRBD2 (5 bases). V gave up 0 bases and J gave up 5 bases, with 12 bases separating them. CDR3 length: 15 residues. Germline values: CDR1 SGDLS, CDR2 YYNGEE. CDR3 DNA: TGTGCCAGCAGCGTAGAAGCCGGGCGGGACAATGAGCAGTTCTTC. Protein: CASSVEAGRDNEQFF.

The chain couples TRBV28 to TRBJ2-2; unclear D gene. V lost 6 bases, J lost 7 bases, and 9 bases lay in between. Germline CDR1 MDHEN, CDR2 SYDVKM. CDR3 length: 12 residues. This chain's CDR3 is CASSPEFGELFF. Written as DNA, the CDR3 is TGTGCCAGCAGCCCAGAGTTCGGGGAGCTGTTTTTT. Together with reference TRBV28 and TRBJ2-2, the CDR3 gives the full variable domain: DVKVTQSSRYLVKRTGEKVFLECVQDMDHENMFWYRQDPGLGLRLIYFSYDVKMKEKGDIPEGYSVSREKKERFSLILESASTNQTSMYLCASSPEFGELFFGEGSRLTVL.

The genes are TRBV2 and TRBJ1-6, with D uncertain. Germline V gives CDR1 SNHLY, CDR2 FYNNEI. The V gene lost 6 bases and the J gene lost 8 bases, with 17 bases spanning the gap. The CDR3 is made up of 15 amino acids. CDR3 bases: TGTGCCAGCAGCCCCCGTTTATGGGCTGATTCACCCCTCCACTTT. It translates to CASSPRLWADSPLHF. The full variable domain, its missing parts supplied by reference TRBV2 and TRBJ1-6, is EPEVTQTPSHQVTQMGQEVILRCVPISNHLYFYWYRQILGQKVEFLVSFYNNEISEKSEIFDDQFSVERPDGSNFTLKIRSTKLEDSAMYFCASSPRLWADSPLHFGNGTRLTVT.

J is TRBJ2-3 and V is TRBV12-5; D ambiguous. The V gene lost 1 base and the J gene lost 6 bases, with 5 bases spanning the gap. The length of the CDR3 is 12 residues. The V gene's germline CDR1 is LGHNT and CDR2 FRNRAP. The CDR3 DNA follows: TGTGCTAGTGGTTTGGGTGGCGATACGCAGTATTTT. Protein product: CASGLGGDTQYF. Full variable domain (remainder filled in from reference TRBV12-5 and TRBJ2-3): DARVTQTPRHKVTEMGQEVTMRCQPILGHNTVFWYRQTMMQGLELLAYFRNRAPLDDSGMPKDRFSAEMPDATLATLKIQPSEPRDSAVYFCASGLGGDTQYFGPGTRLTVL.

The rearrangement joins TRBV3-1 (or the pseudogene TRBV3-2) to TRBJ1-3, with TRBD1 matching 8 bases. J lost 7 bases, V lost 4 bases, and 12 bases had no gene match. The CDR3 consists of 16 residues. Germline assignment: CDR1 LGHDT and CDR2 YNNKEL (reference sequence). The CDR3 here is CASSLFALQGGNTIYF. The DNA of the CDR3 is TGTGCCAGCAGCCTTTTCGCCCTACAGGGGGGGAACACCATATATTTT.

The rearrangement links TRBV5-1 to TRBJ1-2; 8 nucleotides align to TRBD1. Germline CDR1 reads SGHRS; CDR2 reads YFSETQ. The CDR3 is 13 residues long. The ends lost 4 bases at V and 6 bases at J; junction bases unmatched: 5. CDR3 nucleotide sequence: TGCGCCAGCAGCCGGACAGGGTTGGATGGCTACACCTTC. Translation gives CASSRTGLDGYTF.

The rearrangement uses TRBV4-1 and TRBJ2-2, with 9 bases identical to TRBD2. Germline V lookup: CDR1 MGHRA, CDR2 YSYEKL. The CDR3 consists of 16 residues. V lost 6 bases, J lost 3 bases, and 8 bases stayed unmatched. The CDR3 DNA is TGCGCCAGCAGTGGGCAGCGGGGGGTAGACACCGGGGAGCTGTTTTTT. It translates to CASSGQRGVDTGELFF.

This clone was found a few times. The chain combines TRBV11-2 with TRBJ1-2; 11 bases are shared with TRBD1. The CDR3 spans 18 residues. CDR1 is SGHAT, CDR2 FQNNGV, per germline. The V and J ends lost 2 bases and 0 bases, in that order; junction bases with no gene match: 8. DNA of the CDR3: TGTGCCAGCAGCTTAAGATATAGGGACAGGGGGACTAACTATGGCTACACCTTC. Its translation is CASSLRYRDRGTNYGYTF.

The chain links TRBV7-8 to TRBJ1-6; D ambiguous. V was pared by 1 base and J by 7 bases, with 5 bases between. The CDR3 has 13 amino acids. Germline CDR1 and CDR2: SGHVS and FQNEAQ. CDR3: CASSLVRNSPLHF. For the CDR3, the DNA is TGTGCCAGCAGCTTAGTCAGGAATTCACCCCTCCACTTT.

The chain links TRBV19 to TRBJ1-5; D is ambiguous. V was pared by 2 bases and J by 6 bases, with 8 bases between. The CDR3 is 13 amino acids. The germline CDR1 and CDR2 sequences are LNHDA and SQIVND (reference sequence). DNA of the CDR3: TGTGCCAGTAGTATATACGAGTTTCAGCCCCAGCATTTT. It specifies CASSIYEFQPQHF.

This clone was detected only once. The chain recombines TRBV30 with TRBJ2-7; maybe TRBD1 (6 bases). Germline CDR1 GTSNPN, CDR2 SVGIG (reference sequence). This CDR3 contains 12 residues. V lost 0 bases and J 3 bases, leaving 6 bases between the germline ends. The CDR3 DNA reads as TGTGCCTGGAGTGTGGACAGCTACGAGCAGTACTTC. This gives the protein CAWSVDSYEQYF.

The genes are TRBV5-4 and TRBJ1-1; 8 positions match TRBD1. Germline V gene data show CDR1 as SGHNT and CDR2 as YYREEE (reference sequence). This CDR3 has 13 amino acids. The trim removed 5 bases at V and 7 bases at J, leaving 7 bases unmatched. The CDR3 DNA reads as TGTGCCAGCAGACTGACAGGGGCCCTTGAAGCTTTCTTT. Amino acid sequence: CASRLTGALEAFF.

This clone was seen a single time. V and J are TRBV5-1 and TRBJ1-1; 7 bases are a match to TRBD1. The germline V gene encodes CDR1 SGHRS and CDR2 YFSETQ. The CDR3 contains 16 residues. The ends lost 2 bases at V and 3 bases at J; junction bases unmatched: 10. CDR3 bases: TGCGCCAGCAGCTTCTCGGCAGGGGGAAGGGACACTGAAGCTTTCTTT. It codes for CASSFSAGGRDTEAFF.

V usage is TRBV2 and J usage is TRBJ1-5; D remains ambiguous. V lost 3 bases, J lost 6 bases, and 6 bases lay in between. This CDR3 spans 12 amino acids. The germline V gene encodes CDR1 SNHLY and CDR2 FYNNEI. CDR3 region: CASSESGQPQHF. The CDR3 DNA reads TGTGCCAGCAGTGAGAGCGGTCAGCCCCAGCATTTT.

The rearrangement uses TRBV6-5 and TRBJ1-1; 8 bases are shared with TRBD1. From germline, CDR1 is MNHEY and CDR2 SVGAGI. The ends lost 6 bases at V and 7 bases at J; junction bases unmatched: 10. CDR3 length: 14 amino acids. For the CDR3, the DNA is TGTGCCAGCAGGACAGGGGCCGTGTTTATTGAAGCTTTCTTT. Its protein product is CASRTGAVFIEAFF.

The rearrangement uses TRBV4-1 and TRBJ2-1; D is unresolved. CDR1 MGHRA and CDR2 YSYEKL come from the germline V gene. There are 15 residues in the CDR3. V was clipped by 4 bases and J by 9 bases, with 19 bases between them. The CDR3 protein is CASSLREKGFGEQFF. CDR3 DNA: TGCGCCAGCAGCCTTAGGGAAAAAGGATTCGGTGAGCAGTTCTTC.

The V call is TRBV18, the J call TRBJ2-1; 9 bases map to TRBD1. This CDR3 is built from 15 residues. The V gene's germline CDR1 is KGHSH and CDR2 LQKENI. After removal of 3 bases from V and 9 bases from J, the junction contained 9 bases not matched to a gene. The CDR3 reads CASSPTGGASTEQFF. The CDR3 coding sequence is TGTGCCAGCTCACCTACAGGGGGCGCTTCCACTGAGCAGTTCTTC.

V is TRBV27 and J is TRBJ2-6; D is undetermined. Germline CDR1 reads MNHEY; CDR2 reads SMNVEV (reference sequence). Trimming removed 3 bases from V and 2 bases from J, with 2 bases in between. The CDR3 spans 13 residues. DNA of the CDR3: TGTGCCAGCAGTTTTACTGGGGCCAACGTCCTGACTTTC. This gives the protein CASSFTGANVLTF.

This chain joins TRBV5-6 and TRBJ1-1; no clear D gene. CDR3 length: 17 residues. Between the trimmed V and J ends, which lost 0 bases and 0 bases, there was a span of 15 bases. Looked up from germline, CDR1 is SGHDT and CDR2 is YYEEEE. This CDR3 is CASSLGEVRRLNTEAFF. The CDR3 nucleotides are TGTGCCAGCAGCTTGGGGGAGGTTAGGCGGCTGAACACTGAAGCTTTCTTT.

The CDR3 region has the DNA TGTGCCTGGAGTGTAATAAATGCTAACTATGGCTACACCTTC. Amino acid sequence: CAWSVINANYGYTF. V is TRBV30 and J is TRBJ1-2; no reliable D call. The V end was cut by 0 bases, the J end by 0 bases, with 8 bases between. Germline-derived CDR1 and CDR2 are GTSNPN and SVGIG (reference sequence). The CDR3 loop spans 14 amino acids.

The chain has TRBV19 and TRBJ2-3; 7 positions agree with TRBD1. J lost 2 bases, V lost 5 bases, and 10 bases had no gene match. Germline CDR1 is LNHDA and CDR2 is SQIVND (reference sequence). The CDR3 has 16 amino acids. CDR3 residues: CASSLRQGGITDTQYF. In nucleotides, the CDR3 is TGTGCCAGTAGTCTTCGACAGGGTGGGATCACAGATACGCAGTATTTT.

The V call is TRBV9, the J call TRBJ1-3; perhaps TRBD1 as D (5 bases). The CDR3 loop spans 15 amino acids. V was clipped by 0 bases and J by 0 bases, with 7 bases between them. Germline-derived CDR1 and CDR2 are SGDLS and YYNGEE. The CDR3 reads CASSVDGGSGNTIYF. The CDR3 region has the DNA TGTGCCAGCAGCGTAGACGGGGGCTCTGGAAACACCATATATTTT.